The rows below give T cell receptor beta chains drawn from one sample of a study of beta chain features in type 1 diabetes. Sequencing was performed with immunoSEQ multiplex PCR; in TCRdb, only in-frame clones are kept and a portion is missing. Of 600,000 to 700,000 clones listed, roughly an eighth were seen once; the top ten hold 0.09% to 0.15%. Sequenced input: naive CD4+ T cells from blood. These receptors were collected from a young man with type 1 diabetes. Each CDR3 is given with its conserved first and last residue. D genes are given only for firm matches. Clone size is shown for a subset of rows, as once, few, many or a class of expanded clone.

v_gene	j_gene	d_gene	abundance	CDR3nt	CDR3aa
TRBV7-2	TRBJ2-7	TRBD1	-	TGTGCCAGCAGCTGGGCAGGGGGCCCCTACGAGCAGTACTTC	CASSWAGGPYEQYF
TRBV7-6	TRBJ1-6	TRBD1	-	TGTGCCAGCAGCCCCTCCGGGACAGGGAGCGCCCTCCACTTT	CASSPSGTGSALHF
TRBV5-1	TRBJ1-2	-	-	TGCGCCAGCAGCTTGGAAGGCAACGCCTATGGCTACACCTTC	CASSLEGNAYGYTF
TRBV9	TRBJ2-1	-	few	TGTGCCAGCCAGCGGGTCGGGACCTACAATGAGCAGTTCTTC	CASQRVGTYNEQFF
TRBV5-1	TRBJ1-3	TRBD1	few	TGCGCCAGCAGCTCACAGGGGGGCTCTGGAAACACCATATATTTT	CASSSQGGSGNTIYF
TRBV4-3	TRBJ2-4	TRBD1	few	TGCGCCAGCAGCCAAATTAACAGGGGATCCAAAAACATTCAGTACTTC	CASSQINRGSKNIQYF
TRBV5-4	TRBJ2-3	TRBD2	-	TGTGCCAGCAGCCTTAAGAGCGGGGGGGATGCCGATACGCAGTATTTT	CASSLKSGGDADTQYF
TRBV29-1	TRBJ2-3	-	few	TGCAGCGTCATGGACATATCTCTTAGCACAGATACGCAGTATTTT	CSVMDISLSTDTQYF
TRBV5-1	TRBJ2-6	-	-	TGCGCCAGCAGCGATGGCAAAAGAGCTTCTGGGGCCAACGTCCTGACTTTC	CASSDGKRASGANVLTF
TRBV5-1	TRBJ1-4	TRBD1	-	TGCGCCAGCAGCACCGGGACAGGGCATGAAAAACTGTTTTTT	CASSTGTGHEKLFF
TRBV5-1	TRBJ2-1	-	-	TGCGCCAGCTCCTCGGCGAGGAATGAGCAGTTCTTC	CASSSARNEQFF
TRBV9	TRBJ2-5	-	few	TGTGCCAGCAGCGTAGGGAGTCCGGGACTCCAAGAGACCCAGTACTTC	CASSVGSPGLQETQYF
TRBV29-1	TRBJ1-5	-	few	TGCAGCGCTGCTATCCAGGGAGGGAATCAGCCCCAGCATTTT	CSAAIQGGNQPQHF